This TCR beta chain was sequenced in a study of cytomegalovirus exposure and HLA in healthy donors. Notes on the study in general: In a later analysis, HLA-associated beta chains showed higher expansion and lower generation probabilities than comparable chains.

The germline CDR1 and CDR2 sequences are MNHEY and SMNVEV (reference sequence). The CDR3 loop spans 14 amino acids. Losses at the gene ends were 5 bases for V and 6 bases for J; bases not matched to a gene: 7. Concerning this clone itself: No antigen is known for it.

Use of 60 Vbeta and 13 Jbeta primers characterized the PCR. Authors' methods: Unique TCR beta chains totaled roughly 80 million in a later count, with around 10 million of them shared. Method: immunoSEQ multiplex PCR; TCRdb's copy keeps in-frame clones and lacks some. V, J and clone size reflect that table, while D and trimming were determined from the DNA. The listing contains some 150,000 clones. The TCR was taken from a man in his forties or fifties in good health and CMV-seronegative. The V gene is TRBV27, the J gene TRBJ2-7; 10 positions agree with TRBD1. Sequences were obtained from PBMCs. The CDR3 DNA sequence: TGTGCCAGCAGTCTGGGACAGGGGTTAGGCGAGCAGTACTTC. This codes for CASSLGQGLGEQYF.